A selection of T cell receptor beta chains follows, all from one sample in a study of CD8 T cells in ankylosing spondylitis. One entry per CDR3 protein results from TCRdb running MiXCR on the 5' RACE reads. The table lists some 840,000 distinct CDR3 sequences, roughly 12% of them singletons. Input material: blood, either unsorted or a sorted T cell fraction (not recorded which). The receptors originated from a male donor with ankylosing spondylitis. Both conserved end residues are part of each CDR3. D genes are given only for firm matches. Clone size is stated in some rows and not others, as once, few, many or a class when expanded.

abundance | j_gene | d_gene | v_gene | CDR3nt | CDR3aa
many | TRBJ1-1 | . | TRBV20-1 | TGCAGTGCTAGGTTCGATTCCGGGGGATTAGCTTTCTTT | CSARFDSGGLAFF
few | TRBJ1-3 | . | TRBV7-2 | TGTGCCAGCAGCCAGCCCCCTGGAAACACCATATATTTT | CASSQPPGNTIYF
few | TRBJ2-3 | . | TRBV20-1 | TGCAGTGCTATAGACAGGTTTGGTTCCACCACAGATACGCAGTATTTT | CSAIDRFGSTTDTQYF
many | TRBJ2-7 | TRBD2 | TRBV6-1 | TGTGCCAGCAACCGAGCGGGACTCTCCTACGAGCAGTACTTC | CASNRAGLSYEQYF
. | TRBJ2-7 | TRBD2 | TRBV6-2/TRBV6-3 | TGTGCCAGCACCGACCCTAGCGGGGGGGCTTTCGAGCAGTACTTC | CASTDPSGGAFEQYF
few | TRBJ2-5 | . | TRBV29-1 | TGCAGCGTAGTCCCGGTTGGGGAGACCCAGTACTTC | CSVVPVGETQYF
few | TRBJ2-1 | . | TRBV5-1 | TGCGCCAGCAGCCCACCAGGATTATCCCCCAATGAGCAGTTCTTC | CASSPPGLSPNEQFF
many | TRBJ1-5 | TRBD1 | TRBV6-1 | TGTGCCAGCAGAGGACAGGACTACAATCAGCCCCAGCATTTT | CASRGQDYNQPQHF
many | TRBJ2-3 | TRBD2 | TRBV5-1 | TGCGCCAGCAGTTCCCTGCTAACGGGGGGGACAGATACGCAGTATTTT | CASSSLLTGGTDTQYF
many | TRBJ2-4 | . | TRBV20-1 | TGCAGTGCTAGAGGAGGACGTGGGCGGGACATTCAGTACTTC | CSARGGRGRDIQYF
few | TRBJ1-5 | . | TRBV20-1 | TGCAGTGCGCGTCGGGGGGGGGCCGTTCAGCCCCAGCATTTT | CSARRGGAVQPQHF
. | TRBJ1-5 | . | TRBV6-5 | TGTGCCAGCAGTTCGTGGGGTAATCAGCCCCAGCATTTT | CASSSWGNQPQHF
few | TRBJ2-1 | TRBD2 | TRBV20-1 | TGCAGTGCTTTCGGACTAGCGGGAGGGCCTTCCTACAATGAGCAGTTCTTC | CSAFGLAGGPSYNEQFF
many | TRBJ2-7 | TRBD2 | TRBV7-2 | TGTGCCAGCAGCTTATCTCCTAGCGGCAACTCCTACGAGCAGTACTTC | CASSLSPSGNSYEQYF
few | TRBJ2-3 | . | TRBV7-9 | TGTGCCAGCAGCTTAGGTCAGGTGACTACCACAGATACGCAGTATTTT | CASSLGQVTTTDTQYF
. | TRBJ1-1 | . | TRBV7-2 | TGTGCCAGCAGCTTAGAGGCCTCCCTTGAAGCTTTCTTT | CASSLEASLEAFF
. | TRBJ2-7 | . | TRBV6-5 | TGTGCCAGCAGTTATCAGGGGTTTTCCTTCTACGAGCAGTACTTC | CASSYQGFSFYEQYF
. | TRBJ2-5 | . | TRBV28 | TGTGCCAGCAATCACCGGCCCAGGGCAGGGTCCCAAGAGACCCAGTACTTC | CASNHRPRAGSQETQYF
. | TRBJ2-2 | TRBD2 | TRBV20-1 | TGCAGTGCTCAAGAGACTAGCGGGGGGGCCGGGGAGCTGTTTTTT | CSAQETSGGAGELFF
. | TRBJ1-1 | . | TRBV20-1 | TGCAGTGCTACCCTTAACGGGGGGACTTTCTTT | CSATLNGGTFF
few | TRBJ1-1 | TRBD1 | TRBV2 | TGTGCCAGTGGACAGGGCCTTCAGAACACTGAAGCTTTCTTT | CASGQGLQNTEAFF
few | TRBJ2-7 | . | TRBV5-1 | TGCGCCAGCAGCCGCCGGGGAAAGTACGAGCAGTACTTC | CASSRRGKYEQYF
. | TRBJ2-2 | TRBD1 | TRBV6-4 | TGTGCCAGCAGTTATACAGGGGGCTACACCGGGGAGCTGTTTTTT | CASSYTGGYTGELFF
few | TRBJ2-1 | TRBD2 | TRBV4-3 | TGCGCCAGCAGCCGTCTAGCGGGGATGGAAAATGAGCAGTTCTTC | CASSRLAGMENEQFF
. | TRBJ1-1 | . | TRBV5-1 | TGCGCCAGCAGCTTGGAACTAGCAGGGAGTGAAGCTTTCTTT | CASSLELAGSEAFF
. | TRBJ2-1 | TRBD2 | TRBV5-1 | TGCGCCAGCAGCTTAGGACTAGCGGGAGAGGGTGAGCAGTTCTTC | CASSLGLAGEGEQFF
many | TRBJ1-5 | TRBD1 | TRBV29-1 | TGCAGCGTGCCCTCGGGACAGGGGTTCAATCAGCCCCAGCATTTT | CSVPSGQGFNQPQHF
many | TRBJ1-5 | TRBD1 | TRBV7-9 | TGTGCCAGCAGCCCCGGACAGGGGTCGTGGCAGCCCCAGCATTTT | CASSPGQGSWQPQHF
many | TRBJ1-2 | . | TRBV12-3/TRBV12-4 | TGTGCCAGCAGTTTCCGGGGAATGGGGGCAAGTGGCTACACCTTC | CASSFRGMGASGYTF
. | TRBJ2-7 | . | TRBV4-2 | TGTGCCAGCAGCCAAGAGGTTAGAGCGTACGAGCAGTACTTC | CASSQEVRAYEQYF
few | TRBJ2-5 | . | TRBV21-1 | TGTGCCAGCAGCGGTCCCGTAGAGGGGGAGACCCAGTACTTC | CASSGPVEGETQYF
few | TRBJ2-1 | TRBD1 | TRBV6-2/TRBV6-3 | TGTGCCAGCAGTTACCCCAGGCCCTACCGGGACAGGGAGGTGGTTGAGCAGTTCTTC | CASSYPRPYRDREVVEQFF
few | TRBJ1-2 | TRBD1 | TRBV10-3 | TGTGCCATAACCGCCGGGACAGGCAACTATGGCTACACCTTC | CAITAGTGNYGYTF
. | TRBJ1-5 | . | TRBV15 | TGTGCCACCAGCAGAGAGCGGATAGCACATGGGGGTAGCAATCAGCCCCAGCATTTT | CATSRERIAHGGSNQPQHF
many | TRBJ1-5 | . | TRBV20-1 | TGCAGTGCTAGAGGGTCGGTTAGCAATCAGCCCCAGCATTTT | CSARGSVSNQPQHF
few | TRBJ2-7 | TRBD2 | TRBV6-1 | TGTGCCAGCAGCTCCGGACTAGCGGGGGGGCAGTACTTC | CASSSGLAGGQYF
few | TRBJ2-4 | . | TRBV11-2 | TGTGCCAGCAGCTTAGGCCAGGGGTTAGAGGCGTACGAAAACATTCAGTACTTC | CASSLGQGLEAYENIQYF
. | TRBJ2-4 | . | TRBV7-2 | TGTGCCAGCAGCTCAGATCCAATAGGCAAAAACATTCAGTACTTC | CASSSDPIGKNIQYF
. | TRBJ2-5 | . | TRBV7-2 | TGTGCCAGCAGCTTACAAGCCTGGGAGACCCAGTACTTC | CASSLQAWETQYF
. | TRBJ2-5 | TRBD2 | TRBV20-1 | TGCAGTGCCTCTAGCGGGGGGTACCAAGAGACCCAGTACTTC | CSASSGGYQETQYF
. | TRBJ1-3 | . | TRBV5-1 | TGCGCCAGCACCCCTGGTCGGTCTGGAAACACCATATATTTT | CASTPGRSGNTIYF
few | TRBJ2-5 | . | TRBV5-4 | TGTGCCAGCAGACCGGACAGACAAGAGACCCAGTACTTC | CASRPDRQETQYF